The clone carrying this T cell receptor (beta chain) was counted between two and nine times. Its matching antigen is unknown. This specimen belongs to a study of beta chain features in type 1 diabetes. Every isolated RNA sample was fully reverse transcribed, so sequencing captured expressed TCRB transcripts. Repertoires were generated with immunoSEQ multiplex PCR, while TCRdb's copy carries only in-frame clones and drops some. Of 630,000 or so clones in the sample, roughly 13% are singletons; the top ten hold 0.03% to 0.04%. Study observations and caveats: All four CD4+ subsets from Type 1 diabetes patients carried moderately but significantly shorter TCRB CDR3s.

Trimming pared 3 bases from V and 7 bases from J, leaving 11 bases between. This CDR3 has 12 residues. From germline, CDR1 is SGHRS and CDR2 YFSETQ. The sample consisted of naive CD4+ T cells from blood. The chain recombines TRBV5-1 with TRBJ2-7; D remains ambiguous. The source is a man younger than 35 with type 1 diabetes. CDR3 sequence: CASSSSWGEQYF. The CDR3 DNA is TGCGCCAGCAGCTCGTCCTGGGGTGAGCAGTACTTC.